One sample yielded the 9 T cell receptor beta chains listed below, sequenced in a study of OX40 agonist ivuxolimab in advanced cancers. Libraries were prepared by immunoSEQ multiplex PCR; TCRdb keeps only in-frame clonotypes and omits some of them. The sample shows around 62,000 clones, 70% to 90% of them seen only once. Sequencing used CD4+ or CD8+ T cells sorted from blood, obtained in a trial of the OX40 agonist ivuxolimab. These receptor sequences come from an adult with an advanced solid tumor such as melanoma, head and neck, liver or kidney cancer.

CDR3 DNA sequence: TGTGCCAGCAGCCAACTCCGGACAGTGAACACTGAAGCTTTCTTT. Translating gives CASSQLRTVNTEAFF. The chain uses TRBV14 and TRBJ1-1; D is possibly TRBD1 (6 bases). The V end lost 2 bases, the J end lost 0 bases, and 10 bases lay between the germline ends. There are 15 residues in the CDR3. Germline V gene data show CDR1 as SGHDN and CDR2 as FVKESK.

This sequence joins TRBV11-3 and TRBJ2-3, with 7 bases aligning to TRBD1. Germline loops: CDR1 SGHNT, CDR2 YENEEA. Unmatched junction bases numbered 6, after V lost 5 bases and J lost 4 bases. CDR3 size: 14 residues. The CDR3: CASSLGGTADTQYF. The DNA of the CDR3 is TGTGCCAGCAGCCTAGGTGGGACAGCAGATACGCAGTATTTT.

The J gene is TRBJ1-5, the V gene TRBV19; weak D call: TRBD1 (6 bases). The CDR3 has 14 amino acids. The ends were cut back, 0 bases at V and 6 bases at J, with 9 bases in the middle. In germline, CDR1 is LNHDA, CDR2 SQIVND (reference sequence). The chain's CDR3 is CASSIDQGPQPQHF. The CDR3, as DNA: TGTGCCAGTAGTATAGATCAGGGGCCTCAGCCCCAGCATTTT.

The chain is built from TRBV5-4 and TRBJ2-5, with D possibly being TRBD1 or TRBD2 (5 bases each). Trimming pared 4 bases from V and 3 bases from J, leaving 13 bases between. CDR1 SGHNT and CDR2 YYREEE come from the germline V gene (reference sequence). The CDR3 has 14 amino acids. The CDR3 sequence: CASSRDGGEETQYF. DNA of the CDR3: TGTGCCAGCAGCCGCGATGGGGGAGAAGAGACCCAGTACTTC.

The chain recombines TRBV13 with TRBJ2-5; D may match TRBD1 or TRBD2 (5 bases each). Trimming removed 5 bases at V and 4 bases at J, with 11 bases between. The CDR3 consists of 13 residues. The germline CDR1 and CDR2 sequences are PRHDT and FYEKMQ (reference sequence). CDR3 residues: CASSLRGRETQYF. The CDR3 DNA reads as TGTGCCAGCAGCCTCCGGGGCCGAGAGACCCAGTACTTC.

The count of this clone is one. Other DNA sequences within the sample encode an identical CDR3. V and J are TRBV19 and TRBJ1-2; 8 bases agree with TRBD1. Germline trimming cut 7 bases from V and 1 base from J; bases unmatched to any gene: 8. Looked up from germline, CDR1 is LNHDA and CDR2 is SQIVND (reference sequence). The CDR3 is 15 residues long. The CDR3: CASTAGTGNNYGYTF. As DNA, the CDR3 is TGTGCCAGTACAGCCGGGACAGGAAATAACTATGGCTACACCTTC. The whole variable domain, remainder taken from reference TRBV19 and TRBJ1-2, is DGGITQSPKYLFRKEGQNVTLSCEQNLNHDAMYWYRQDPGQGLRLIYYSQIVNDFQKGDIAEGYSVSREKKESFPLTVTSAQKNPTAFYLCASTAGTGNNYGYTFGSGTRLTVV.

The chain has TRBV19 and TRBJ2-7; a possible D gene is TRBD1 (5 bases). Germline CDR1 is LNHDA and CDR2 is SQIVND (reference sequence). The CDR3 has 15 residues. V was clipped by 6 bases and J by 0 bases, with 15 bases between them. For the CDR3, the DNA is TGTGCCAGTAGACGAGACTCCAGGGACTCCTACGAGCAGTACTTC. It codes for CASRRDSRDSYEQYF.

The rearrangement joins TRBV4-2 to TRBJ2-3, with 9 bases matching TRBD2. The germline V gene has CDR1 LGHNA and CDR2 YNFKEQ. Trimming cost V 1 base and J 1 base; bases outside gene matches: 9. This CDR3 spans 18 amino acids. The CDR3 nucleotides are TGTGCCAGCAGCCAAGTCTGGGGCGGGAGGGCTGGCACAGATACGCAGTATTTT. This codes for CASSQVWGGRAGTDTQYF.

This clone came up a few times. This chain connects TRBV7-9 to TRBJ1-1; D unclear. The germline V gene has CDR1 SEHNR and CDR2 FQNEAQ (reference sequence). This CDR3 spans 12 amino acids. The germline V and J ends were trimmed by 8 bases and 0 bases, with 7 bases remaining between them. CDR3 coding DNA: TGTGCCAGCTGCAGGCTGAACACTGAAGCTTTCTTT. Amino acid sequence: CASCRLNTEAFF.